The next 12 T cell receptor beta chains were all read from a single sample in a study of cytomegalovirus exposure and HLA in healthy donors. Primers included in the PCR were 60 Vbeta and 13 Jbeta primers. The method was immunoSEQ multiplex PCR; TCRdb's version includes in-frame clones alone and lacks a portion of them. In total, the table holds 55,000 to 80,000 clones. Source material: PBMCs. The receptors derive from a man aged 35-49 years in good health and CMV-seronegative.

This chain connects TRBV9 to TRBJ1-1, with a weak D call TRBD1 (5 bases). Per the germline V gene, CDR1 is SGDLS and CDR2 is YYNGEE. This CDR3 comprises 13 residues. V was cut by 2 bases and J by 1 base, with 6 bases left in between. CDR3 sequence: CASSVTGNTEAFF. The CDR3 DNA follows: TGTGCCAGCAGCGTCACAGGGAACACTGAAGCTTTCTTT.

The gene calls are TRBV18 and TRBJ1-5, with D possibly TRBD1 on 6 matching bases. This CDR3 has 17 residues. CDR1 is KGHSH and CDR2 is LQKENI in the germline V gene. V was clipped by 2 bases and J by 3 bases, with 17 bases between them. The CDR3 DNA reads as TGTGCCAGCTCACCATCGGGTCCGGGACACTCCAATCAGCCCCAGCATTTT. It yields the protein CASSPSGPGHSNQPQHF.

The chain links TRBV9 to TRBJ1-4; no clear D gene. This CDR3 is 14 amino acids long. Per germline, CDR1 SGDLS and CDR2 YYNGEE. The V end lost 5 bases, the J end lost 4 bases, and 12 bases lay between the germline ends. The CDR3 nucleotides read TGTGCCAGCAGGGATCGGGATTATAATGAAAAACTGTTTTTT. It codes for CASRDRDYNEKLFF.

The rearrangement links TRBV5-8 to TRBJ2-1; D remains ambiguous. Germline-derived CDR1 and CDR2 are SGHTS and YDEGEE. The CDR3 is made up of 15 amino acids. V lost 0 bases, J lost 0 bases, and 7 bases lay in between. DNA for the CDR3: TGTGCCAGCAGCTTGGGCAGTTTCTCCTACAATGAGCAGTTCTTC. This sequence encodes CASSLGSFSYNEQFF. The entire variable domain, with the rest obtained from reference TRBV5-8 and TRBJ2-1, is as follows: EAGVTQSPTHLIKTRGQQATLRCSPISGHTSVYWYQQALGLGLQFLLWYDEGEERNRGNFPPRFSGRQFPNYSSELNVNALELEDSALYLCASSLGSFSYNEQFFGPGTRLTVL.

The gene calls are TRBV30 and TRBJ1-5; 8 positions agree with TRBD1. CDR1 GTSNPN and CDR2 SVGIG come from the germline V gene (reference sequence). V shed 2 bases, J shed 9 bases, and the junction held 9 bases outside the gene matches. The CDR3 runs to 14 residues. CDR3 bases: TGTGCCTGGAGTCAGGGGGCAGGGGAACGGCCCCAGCATTTT. It translates to CAWSQGAGERPQHF.

The V and J genes are TRBV7-3 and TRBJ2-5; 11 nucleotides agree with TRBD2. There are 17 residues in the CDR3. The germline gives CDR1 SGHTA, CDR2 FQGTGA. V gave up 3 bases and J gave up 4 bases; unmatched junction bases: 10. The CDR3 DNA sequence: TGTGCCAGCAGCTTCGACTACCTAGCGGGGGGCGGAGAGACCCAGTACTTC. It encodes CASSFDYLAGGGETQYF.

The chain couples TRBV6-5 to TRBJ1-2, with D perhaps TRBD1 (5 bases). Trimming cost V 1 base and J 6 bases, with 12 bases left between them. The CDR3 runs to 14 residues. Germline V gene lookup returns CDR1 MNHEY and CDR2 SVGAGI. CDR3 sequence (DNA): TGTGCCAGCAGTTACTTCGGGGGAAACAATGGCTACACCTTC. It is translated as CASSYFGGNNGYTF.

V gene TRBV18 combines with J gene TRBJ2-3; 10 bases map to TRBD1. The CDR3 length is 19 residues. CDR1 and CDR2 (germline): KGHSH, LQKENI. Trimming at V came to 6 bases and at J to 0 bases, leaving 15 bases not matched to a gene. This chain's CDR3 is CASSGARDRGHPSTDTQYF. DNA of the CDR3: TGTGCCAGCTCGGGCGCCCGGGACAGGGGCCATCCTAGCACAGATACGCAGTATTTT.

The chain carries TRBV6-5 and TRBJ1-1, with TRBD1 identical over 8 bases. This CDR3 comprises 15 residues. V shed 5 bases and J 1 base; nucleotides not matched to a gene: 6. CDR1 and CDR2 from the germline V gene are MNHEY and SVGAGI. The CDR3 spells CASSQTGAGNTEAFF. In DNA, the CDR3 is TGTGCCAGCAGTCAGACAGGGGCGGGGAACACTGAAGCTTTCTTT.

Regarding this clone: Other nucleotide sequences from this sample produce the same CDR3. J is TRBJ2-2 and V is TRBV7-3; 15 bases line up with TRBD2. CDR1 is SGHTA, CDR2 FQGTGA, per germline. V lost 5 bases and J lost 5; bases outside the gene matches: 3. CDR3 length: 16 amino acids. The DNA for the CDR3 is TGTGCCAGCAGCCTGGGACTAGCGGGGGGAACCGGGGAGCTGTTTTTT. Its protein is CASSLGLAGGTGELFF.

The rearrangement links TRBV4-1 to TRBJ2-7; 10 bases are a match to TRBD2. The CDR3 totals 17 residues. Trimming took 0 bases from V and 2 from J; bases not matched to a gene: 7. The V gene's germline CDR1 is MGHRA and CDR2 YSYEKL. The chain's CDR3 is CASSQEVLAGSTYEQYF. CDR3 DNA: TGCGCCAGCAGCCAAGAAGTACTAGCGGGGTCTACCTACGAGCAGTACTTC.

The V gene is TRBV5-6, the J gene TRBJ2-1, with 9 bases identical to TRBD1. Trimming cost V 1 base and J 4 bases; bases outside gene matches: 3. This CDR3 has 15 residues. The germline CDR1 and CDR2 sequences are SGHDT and YYEEEE. DNA of the CDR3: TGTGCCAGCAGCTTGACGGGACAGGGATACAATGAGCAGTTCTTC. Residues: CASSLTGQGYNEQFF.